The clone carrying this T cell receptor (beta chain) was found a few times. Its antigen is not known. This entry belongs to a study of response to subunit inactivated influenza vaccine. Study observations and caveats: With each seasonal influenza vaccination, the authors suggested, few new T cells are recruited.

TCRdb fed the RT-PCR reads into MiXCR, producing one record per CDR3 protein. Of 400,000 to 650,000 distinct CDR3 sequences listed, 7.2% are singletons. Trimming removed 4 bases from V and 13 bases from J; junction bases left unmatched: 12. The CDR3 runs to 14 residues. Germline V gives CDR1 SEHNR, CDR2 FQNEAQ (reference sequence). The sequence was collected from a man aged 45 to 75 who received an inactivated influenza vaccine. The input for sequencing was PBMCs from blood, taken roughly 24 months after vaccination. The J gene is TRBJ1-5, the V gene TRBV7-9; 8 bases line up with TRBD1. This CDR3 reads CASSSYEDRALQHF. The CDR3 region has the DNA TGTGCCAGCAGCTCCTACGAGGACAGGGCATTGCAGCATTTT. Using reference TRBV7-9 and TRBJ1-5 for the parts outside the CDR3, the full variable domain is DTGVSQNPRHKITKRGQNVTFRCDPISEHNRLYWYRQTLGQGPEFLTYFQNEAQLEKSRLLSDRFSAERPKGSFSTLEIQRTEQGDSAMYLCASSSYEDRALQHFGDGTRLSIL.